This TCR beta chain was retrieved from a study of blood T cell repertoires in COVID-19. Study details: Samples representing acute and convalescent COVID-19 were sourced from the United States, Italy and Spain. PBMCs, B-cell-depleted T cells, or T cells provided the cDNA or gDNA that made up the material.

V was pared by 4 bases and J by 0 bases, with 6 bases of the junction left unmatched. This CDR3 is built from 15 residues. Germline values: CDR1 LNHDA, CDR2 SQIVND (reference sequence). Methods used by the authors: Amplifying reference gene primers gave estimates of nucleated cell counts. Clones were sequenced by immunoSEQ multiplex PCR, and TCRdb holds only the in-frame ones, with some missing. V and J calls and clone size follow that table, whereas D and trimming were derived from the DNA. The table shows under 65,000 clones, with roughly 90% occurring only once. This receptor was identified in a man at least 80 years old with acute or convalescent COVID-19. This chain joins TRBV19 and TRBJ2-7, with TRBD1 identical over 7 bases. The sequenced material came from peripheral blood. In DNA form, the CDR3 reads TGTGCCAGTAGTACCACAGGGGACAGCTCCTACGAGCAGTACTTC. Amino acid sequence: CASSTTGDSSYEQYF.